This TCR beta chain was sequenced for a study of shared clonotypes between healthy human individuals. Whole-study results and caveats: Blood was the sole source, and tissue repertoires probably differ. Generation probabilities of non-shared clonotypes were lower (relative to those shared by all four donors).

The CD4+ fraction was divided into a CD45RA+ naive subset and a CD45RA-negative memory subset. Each sorted subset replicate got 200 ng genomic DNA, roughly 30,000 genomes. Sequencing used immunoSEQ multiplex PCR; TCRdb keeps in-frame clones, though not all of them. The sample yields approximately 2.3 million clones, 85% to 95% seen once. There are 14 residues in the CDR3. With 4 bases removed from V and 2 bases from J, the gap between germline ends came to 10 bases. CDR1 and CDR2 from the germline V gene are WNHNN and SYGVQD (reference sequence). In this sample, this clone turned up once. The antigen is undetermined.

The source of this sequence is a young man in good health. Some clones in this sample may be carry-over from other donors' samples. The V and J genes are TRBV10-1 and TRBJ2-3; D call uncertain. Sequenced material: naive CD4+ T cells from PBMCs. Regarding subset: CD45RA+ positively selected. The CDR3 is CASSGHLTTDTQYF. CDR3 bases: TGCGCCAGCAGTGGTCACCTTACCACAGATACGCAGTATTTT.